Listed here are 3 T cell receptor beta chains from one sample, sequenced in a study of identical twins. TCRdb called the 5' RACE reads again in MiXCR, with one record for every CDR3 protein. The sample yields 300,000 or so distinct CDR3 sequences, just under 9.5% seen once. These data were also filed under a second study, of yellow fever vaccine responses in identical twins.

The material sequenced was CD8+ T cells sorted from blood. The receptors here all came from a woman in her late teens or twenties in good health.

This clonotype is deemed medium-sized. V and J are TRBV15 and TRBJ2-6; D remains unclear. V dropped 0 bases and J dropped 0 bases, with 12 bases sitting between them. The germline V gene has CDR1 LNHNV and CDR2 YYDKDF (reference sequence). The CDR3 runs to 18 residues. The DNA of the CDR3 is TGTGCCACCAGCAGAGATGCAGACGGATACTCTGGGGCCAACGTCCTGACTTTC. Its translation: CATSRDADGYSGANVLTF.

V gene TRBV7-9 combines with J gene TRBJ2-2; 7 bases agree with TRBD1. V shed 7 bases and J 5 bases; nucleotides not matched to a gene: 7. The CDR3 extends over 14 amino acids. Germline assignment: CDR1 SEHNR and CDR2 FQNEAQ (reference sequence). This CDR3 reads CASTGTGETGELFF. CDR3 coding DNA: TGTGCCAGCACCGGTACAGGGGAAACCGGGGAGCTGTTTTTT.

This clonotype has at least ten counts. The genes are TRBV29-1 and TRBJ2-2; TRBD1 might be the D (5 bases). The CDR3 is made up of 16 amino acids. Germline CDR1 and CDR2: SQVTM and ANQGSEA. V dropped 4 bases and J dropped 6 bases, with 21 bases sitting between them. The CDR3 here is CSVVLRVTAPAGELFF. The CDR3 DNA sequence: TGCAGCGTTGTTCTCCGGGTGACAGCTCCCGCCGGGGAGCTGTTTTTT.